The 30 T cell receptor beta chains below come from one sample, sequenced in a study of cytomegalovirus exposure and HLA in healthy donors. The PCR employed 60 Vbeta primers together with 13 Jbeta primers. Assay: immunoSEQ multiplex PCR; the TCRdb copy retains only in-frame clones and omits some. The sample holds over 150,000 clones, approximately 76% seen once. Sequenced sample: PBMCs. Receptors were obtained from a man aged 55 to 70 in good health and CMV-seronegative.

This chain uses TRBV6-4 with TRBJ2-3, with TRBD2 matching 11 bases. CDR3 length: 16 amino acids. Losses at the gene ends were 6 bases for V and 0 bases for J; bases not matched to a gene: 5. Germline V gene lookup returns CDR1 MRHNA and CDR2 SNTAGT. The CDR3, as DNA: TGTGCCAGCAGCGCCCGGACTAGCGGGAGCACAGATACGCAGTATTTT. Its translation is CASSARTSGSTDTQYF.

The chain uses TRBV13 and TRBJ1-2; D might be TRBD1 (5 bases). The germline CDR1 and CDR2 sequences are PRHDT and FYEKMQ (reference sequence). The CDR3 loop spans 13 amino acids. The germline V and J ends were trimmed by 5 bases and 3 bases, with 10 bases remaining between them. CDR3 DNA sequence: TGTGCCAGCAGCATAGACAGATACTATGGCTACACCTTC. As protein: CASSIDRYYGYTF.

The V and J genes are TRBV9 and TRBJ2-1, with TRBD1 matching 7 bases. The CDR3 is 15 residues long. V trimming: 3 bases; J trimming: 7 bases; junction bases outside the gene matches: 10. CDR1 and CDR2 from the germline V gene are SGDLS and YYNGEE. CDR3 nucleotide sequence: TGTGCCAGCAGCGCAACCGGGACAGAACGAAATGAGCAGTTCTTC. Protein product: CASSATGTERNEQFF.

The chain employs TRBV19 and TRBJ1-5; no clear D. There are 15 residues in the CDR3. V lost 2 bases and J lost 1, with 9 bases in between. Germline loops: CDR1 LNHDA, CDR2 SQIVND (reference sequence). The CDR3 region is CASSIIGRSNQPQHF. Here the CDR3 DNA reads TGTGCCAGTAGTATAATAGGCAGGAGCAATCAGCCCCAGCATTTT. The full variable domain, rest sourced from reference TRBV19 and TRBJ1-5, is DGGITQSPKYLFRKEGQNVTLSCEQNLNHDAMYWYRQDPGQGLRLIYYSQIVNDFQKGDIAEGYSVSREKKESFPLTVTSAQKNPTAFYLCASSIIGRSNQPQHFGDGTRLSIL.

This clone was observed a handful of times. The chain couples TRBV11-2 to TRBJ1-3; 8 bases fit TRBD1. Germline V lookup: CDR1 SGHAT, CDR2 FQNNGV. The CDR3 sequence is 14 residues long. The junction had 1 base not matched to a gene; V was cut back by 5 bases and J by 1 base. The CDR3 region is CASSNRGSGNTIYF. Written as DNA, the CDR3 is TGTGCCAGCAGCAACAGGGGGTCTGGAAACACCATATATTTT.

The chain is built from TRBV19 and TRBJ1-5; a weak D match, TRBD1 (6 bases). The V end was cut by 4 bases, the J end by 3 bases, with 7 bases between. The germline gives CDR1 LNHDA, CDR2 SQIVND (reference sequence). CDR3 length: 13 residues. CDR3 coding DNA: TGTGCCAGTAGTAGGGACAACAATCAGCCCCAGCATTTT. It translates to CASSRDNNQPQHF.

The V call is TRBV19, the J call TRBJ2-5, with D perhaps TRBD1 (6 bases). The assigned J gene may be wrong: the sequence end matches TRBJ2-7 better. The CDR3 extends over 15 amino acids. Germline lookup yields CDR1 LNHDA and CDR2 SQIVND (reference sequence). CDR3 protein: CASSPPLNRASEQYF. CDR3 nucleotide sequence: TGTGCCAGTAGTCCGCCGTTAAACAGGGCGAGCGAGCAGTACTTC.

V and J are TRBV27 and TRBJ2-3; maybe TRBD2 (5 bases). This CDR3 spans 12 amino acids. Trimming shortened V by 5 bases and J by 6 bases, and 9 bases separated the two germline ends. CDR1 MNHEY and CDR2 SMNVEV come from the germline V gene (reference sequence). CDR3 sequence (DNA): TGTGCCAGCAGTACCCGCGGGGATACGCAGTATTTT. Translating gives CASSTRGDTQYF.

The chain couples TRBV6-6 to TRBJ2-5; 11 positions match TRBD2. J lost 5 bases, V lost 5 bases, and 1 base had no gene match. CDR3 length: 13 amino acids. The V gene's germline CDR1 is MNHNY and CDR2 SVGAGI (reference sequence). CDR3: CASSRLAGETQYF. Written as DNA, the CDR3 is TGTGCCAGCAGTCGACTAGCGGGGGAGACCCAGTACTTC.

This chain links TRBV9 with TRBJ1-1, with TRBD1 identical over 8 bases. V trimming: 3 bases; J trimming: 3 bases; junction bases outside the gene matches: 1. Germline V CDR1 and CDR2: SGDLS, YYNGEE. The CDR3 consists of 13 residues. DNA for the CDR3: TGTGCCAGCAGCGAGACAGGGGACACTGAAGCTTTCTTT. Translation: CASSETGDTEAFF.

Details on this clone: One end of the junction varies from germline; a read error may be responsible. V and J are TRBV7-9 and TRBJ2-3; 12 positions agree with TRBD2. Per germline, CDR1 SEHNR and CDR2 FQNEAQ (reference sequence). The CDR3 is 16 amino acids. The CDR3 coding sequence is TGTTCCAGCAGCCTACTAGCGGGAGGAAGCACAGATACGCAGTATTTT. Protein: CSSSLLAGGSTDTQYF.

The CDR3 nucleotides read TGTGCCAGCAGCTTAGGTCGGTCCTCCTACGAGCAGTACTTC. This codes for CASSLGRSSYEQYF. The chain recombines TRBV7-2 with TRBJ2-7; D call uncertain. Germline V lookup: CDR1 SGHTA, CDR2 FQGNSA. V lost 1 base and J 0 bases, leaving 7 bases between the germline ends. The CDR3 runs to 14 residues.

The chain couples TRBV5-8 to TRBJ2-3; 12 nucleotides align to TRBD1. J gave up 10 bases and V 3 bases, and 12 bases lay outside the gene matches. The CDR3 runs to 16 residues. Looked up from germline, CDR1 is SGHTS and CDR2 is YDEGEE. CDR3 bases: TGTGCCAGCAGCTACGGGGACAGGGGGCGCCCGGACGCGCAGTATTTT. This encodes CASSYGDRGRPDAQYF.

The table lists this clone with a few counts. J is TRBJ2-7 and V is TRBV23-1; 7 bases agree with TRBD1. TRBV23-1 is treated as an ORF (open reading frame) with a function not yet certain. The CDR3 runs 16 residues. The V gene end was trimmed by 0 bases and the J gene end by 3 bases; junction bases not matched to a gene: 8. This CDR3 is CASSQSMHRGSYEQYF. CDR3 DNA: TGCGCCAGCAGTCAATCTATGCACAGGGGAAGCTACGAGCAGTACTTC.

The count of this clone is one. CDR3 amino acids: CASSHLAPAPGQGCGQYF. The CDR3 bases are TGTGCCAGCTCACATTTGGCCCCGGCCCCTGGCCAGGGTTGTGGGCAGTACTTC. This chain links TRBV18 with TRBJ2-7, with D tentatively TRBD1 (5 bases). The germline V and J ends were trimmed by 4 bases and 9 bases, with 31 bases remaining between them. The length of the CDR3 is 18 residues. Germline values: CDR1 KGHSH, CDR2 LQKENI.

J is TRBJ1-5 and V is TRBV7-8; D remains unclear. CDR1 is SGHVS, CDR2 FQNEAQ, per germline. The CDR3 is 16 amino acids. Trimming shortened V by 5 bases and J by 0 bases, and 14 bases separated the two germline ends. The CDR3 DNA follows: TGTGCCAGCAGCCACGTCAGATACCTTAGCAATCAGCCCCAGCATTTT. It is translated as CASSHVRYLSNQPQHF.

The chain is built from TRBV6-1 and TRBJ2-2, with TRBD1 matching 9 bases. The CDR3 is 15 residues long. J lost 8 bases, V lost 4 bases, and 8 bases had no gene match. From germline, CDR1 is MNHNS and CDR2 SASEGT. CDR3 loop: CASSVLTGGWGELFF. The CDR3, as DNA: TGTGCCAGCAGTGTCCTGACAGGGGGTTGGGGGGAGCTGTTTTTT.

The V gene is TRBV27, the J gene TRBJ2-2; 9 bases match TRBD2. CDR3 length: 17 amino acids. The germline CDR1 and CDR2 sequences are MNHEY and SMNVEV (reference sequence). V was clipped by 2 bases and J by 3 bases; unmatched bases: 7. This CDR3 is CASSLEGGGVYTGELFF. The CDR3 DNA reads as TGTGCCAGCAGTTTAGAAGGCGGGGGGGTCTACACCGGGGAGCTGTTTTTT.

This clone was counted only a few times. The rearrangement uses TRBV27 and TRBJ2-7; TRBD2 matches 8 bases. Germline-derived CDR1 and CDR2 are MNHEY and SMNVEV (reference sequence). This CDR3 contains 15 residues. With 1 base clipped from V and 1 base from J, the junction kept 3 bases outside the gene matches. This CDR3 is CASSLLGGGSYEQYF. CDR3 nucleotides: TGTGCCAGCAGTTTATTAGGCGGGGGGTCCTACGAGCAGTACTTC.

This chain joins TRBV7-2 and TRBJ1-6; D might be TRBD1 (5 bases). The length of the CDR3 is 15 residues. CDR1 and CDR2 from the germline V gene are SGHTA and FQGNSA. V lost 1 base, J lost 7 bases, and 11 bases lay in between. The DNA for the CDR3 is TGTGCCAGCAGCTTAGAGCCCCGGGGGAATTCACCCCTCCACTTT. Translating it yields CASSLEPRGNSPLHF.

In nucleotides, the CDR3 is TGTGCCAGAGGACTAGGCAATCAGCCCCAGCATTTT. It yields the protein CARGLGNQPQHF. V is TRBV28 and J is TRBJ1-5; D uncertain. Germline V lookup: CDR1 MDHEN, CDR2 SYDVKM. CDR3 length: 12 residues. V lost 9 bases, J lost 2 bases, and 8 bases lay in between.

This chain uses TRBV27 with TRBJ2-5, with 9 bases aligning to TRBD2. Judging by the DNA end, TRBJ2-7 fits better; the J call may be wrong. The CDR3 has 15 amino acids. Germline values: CDR1 MNHEY, CDR2 SMNVEV (reference sequence). As DNA, the CDR3 is TGTGCCAGCAGCTTCAAAGCGGGGGGAACCTACGAGCAGTACTTC. This gives the protein CASSFKAGGTYEQYF.

CDR3 nucleotide sequence: TGTGCCAGCAAGTTCGGGAATTCACCCCTCCACTTT. This encodes CASKFGNSPLHF. The V gene is TRBV6-6, the J gene TRBJ1-6, with D unclear. Per the germline V gene, CDR1 is MNHNY and CDR2 is SVGAGI (reference sequence). V dropped 7 bases and J dropped 7 bases, with 8 bases sitting between them. This CDR3 is 12 amino acids long.

The chain has TRBV5-1 and TRBJ1-1; the D is unclear. V lost 7 bases and J 4 bases, leaving 26 bases between the germline ends. The CDR3 is 17 amino acids. CDR1 is SGHRS, CDR2 YFSETQ, per germline. The CDR3 coding sequence is TGCGCCAGCTCGCCCCCCTTGACGGAGAGTGAGAGCACTGAAGCTTTCTTT. Translation: CASSPPLTESESTEAFF.

The V call is TRBV28, the J call TRBJ2-2; no definite D call. The germline V gene encodes CDR1 MDHEN and CDR2 SYDVKM. The CDR3 contains 13 residues. V was trimmed by 2 bases and J by 1 base, leaving 2 bases between them. The CDR3, as DNA: TGTGCCAGCAGTTTACTGAACACCGGGGAGCTGTTTTTT. It is translated as CASSLLNTGELFF.

The chain joins TRBV7-9 to TRBJ2-7; D not certain. V lost 2 bases to trimming and J lost 4 bases, with 12 bases between them. The CDR3 contains 14 residues. CDR1 SEHNR and CDR2 FQNEAQ come from the germline V gene (reference sequence). The DNA for the CDR3 is TGTGCCAGCAGCTTAAGTGAGCCATCGTACGAGCAGTACTTC. Translating gives CASSLSEPSYEQYF. The entire variable domain, with the rest obtained from reference TRBV7-9 and TRBJ2-7, is as follows: DTGVSQNPRHKITKRGQNVTFRCDPISEHNRLYWYRQTLGQGPEFLTYFQNEAQLEKSRLLSDRFSAERPKGSFSTLEIQRTEQGDSAMYLCASSLSEPSYEQYFGPGTRLTVT.

This clone was recorded only once. The gene calls are TRBV7-2 and TRBJ2-7; 11 bases line up with TRBD2. The V gene end was trimmed by 5 bases and the J gene end by 4 bases; junction bases not matched to a gene: 7. CDR1 is SGHTA, CDR2 FQGNSA, per germline. The CDR3 spans 15 residues. CDR3 protein: CASSLTGTSGYEQYF. For the CDR3, the DNA is TGTGCCAGCAGCCTCACCGGGACTAGCGGATACGAGCAGTACTTC.

In this sample, this clone turned up once. The chain is built from TRBV6-5 and TRBJ2-7; D possibly corresponds to TRBD1 (5 bases). Between the trimmed V and J ends, which lost 0 bases and 2 bases, there was a span of 11 bases. This CDR3 has 15 amino acids. The V gene's germline CDR1 is MNHEY and CDR2 SVGAGI. The DNA for the CDR3 is TGTGCCAGCAGTTACTCGAGTCAGGGAACCTACGAGCAGTACTTC. Translated: CASSYSSQGTYEQYF.

V is TRBV19 and J is TRBJ2-5; 10 nucleotides align to TRBD2. The J call may be incorrect, as the DNA end agrees better with TRBJ2-7. There are 13 residues in the CDR3. CDR1 is LNHDA, CDR2 SQIVND, per germline (reference sequence). CDR3 loop: CASGLADSYEQYF. CDR3 sequence (DNA): TGTGCCAGTGGACTAGCGGATTCCTACGAGCAGTACTTC.

The chain uses TRBV10-3 and TRBJ2-7; the D gene is possibly TRBD2 (6 bases). CDR1 and CDR2 from the germline V gene are ENHRY and SYGVKD. V lost 3 bases and J 3 bases, leaving 12 bases between the germline ends. The CDR3 is 14 amino acids. CDR3 nucleotides: TGTGCCATCAGTGATCGGGCGGGGTACTACGAGCAGTACTTC. Translation gives CAISDRAGYYEQYF.